This T cell receptor (beta chain) was documented in a study of cytomegalovirus exposure and HLA in healthy donors. Study results and limitations: TCR beta sequences reportedly predicted most subjects' HLA-A and HLA-B alleles accurately. It was confirmed in vitro that a few of the CMV-associated chains were specific for CMV antigens. Within the data, a cluster of highly shared sequence variants was likely a sequencing artifact.

This clone was seen a handful of times. Antigen specificity is unknown. In the same sample, other DNA sequences code for this CDR3. PCR primers comprised 60 Vbeta and 13 Jbeta primers. The assay was immunoSEQ multiplex PCR, and TCRdb's table has in-frame clones only and misses some. The profile shows fewer than 250,000 clones, about 80% of them singletons. V was cut by 0 bases and J by 4 bases, with 9 bases left in between. Germline CDR1 is MNHEY and CDR2 is SVGAGI. The length of the CDR3 is 14 residues. The receptor's source is a girl aged 10 to 17 in good health and CMV-seronegative. The sequenced material came from PBMCs. The chain recombines TRBV6-5 with TRBJ1-1; D might be TRBD1 (5 bases). The CDR3 here is CASSYSGRGTEAFF. CDR3 nucleotide sequence: TGTGCCAGCAGTTACTCTGGAAGGGGCACTGAAGCTTTCTTT.